The rows below give T cell receptor beta chains drawn from one sample of a study of T cell responses to AZD1222 COVID-19 vaccine. Libraries were prepared by immunoSEQ multiplex PCR; TCRdb keeps only in-frame clonotypes and omits some of them. Of 100,000 to 150,000 clones listed, 93% are singletons. The material sequenced was peripheral blood, taken on day 0 of AZD1222 vaccination. These receptors were collected from an adult in good health. Both conserved end residues are part of each CDR3. Fields, in order: V gene, D gene, clone size, J gene, CDR3 DNA, CDR3 protein. A D gene is named only where the DNA matches it firmly. Some rows mark clone size as missing; the rest say once, few, many or name a class of expanded clone.

V gene: TRBV6-5
D gene: TRBD1
clone size: -
J gene: TRBJ2-7
CDR3 DNA: TGTGCCAGCAGTTCTGACAGGGCTCCCTACGAGCAGTACTTC
CDR3 protein: CASSSDRAPYEQYF

V gene: TRBV13
D gene: -
clone size: -
J gene: TRBJ1-5
CDR3 DNA: TGTGCCAGCAGCTTAGGTCCGTACAATCAGCCCCAGCATTTT
CDR3 protein: CASSLGPYNQPQHF

V gene: TRBV28
D gene: TRBD1
clone size: -
J gene: TRBJ2-2
CDR3 DNA: TGTGCCAGCAGTTCCACGGGACAGGCGAACACCGGGGAGCTGTTTTTT
CDR3 protein: CASSSTGQANTGELFF

V gene: TRBV28
D gene: -
clone size: -
J gene: TRBJ1-4
CDR3 DNA: TGTGCCAGCAGTTTAAATGTTCAGGCAACTAATGAAAAACTGTTTTTT
CDR3 protein: CASSLNVQATNEKLFF

V gene: TRBV3-1/TRBV3-2
D gene: TRBD2
clone size: -
J gene: TRBJ2-2
CDR3 DNA: TGTGCCAGCAGCCAAGAACGGGAGGGGCTCCCAAACACCGGGGAGCTGTTTTTT
CDR3 protein: CASSQEREGLPNTGELFF

V gene: TRBV6-2/TRBV6-3
D gene: TRBD1
clone size: -
J gene: TRBJ1-1
CDR3 DNA: TGTGCCAGCAGTTCCGGGACAGGGGGCGGCACTGAAGCTTTCTTT
CDR3 protein: CASSSGTGGGTEAFF

V gene: TRBV2
D gene: -
clone size: -
J gene: TRBJ2-2
CDR3 DNA: TGTGCCAGCAGGGGTCTGAACGCCGGGGAGCTGTTTTTT
CDR3 protein: CASRGLNAGELFF

V gene: TRBV28
D gene: -
clone size: few
J gene: TRBJ2-7
CDR3 DNA: TGTGCCAGCAGTTTATCGCGGTACGAGCAGTACTTC
CDR3 protein: CASSLSRYEQYF

V gene: TRBV5-5
D gene: -
clone size: -
J gene: TRBJ2-7
CDR3 DNA: TGTGCCAGCAGCTTGGCCGCGGTTTACGAGCAGTACTTC
CDR3 protein: CASSLAAVYEQYF

V gene: TRBV7-3
D gene: TRBD2
clone size: -
J gene: TRBJ2-2
CDR3 DNA: TGTGCCAGCAGCTTCGGGGGGTACACCGGGGAGCTGTTTTTT
CDR3 protein: CASSFGGYTGELFF

V gene: TRBV6-5
D gene: TRBD1
clone size: once
J gene: TRBJ1-1
CDR3 DNA: TGTGCCAGCAGTCGAGGGACAGGGGTTTTCTTT
CDR3 protein: CASSRGTGVFF

V gene: TRBV18
D gene: TRBD2
clone size: -
J gene: TRBJ2-2
CDR3 DNA: TGTGCCAGCTCACGCACGACTAGCGGGGGGCCCGTGAACACCGGGGAGCTGTTTTTT
CDR3 protein: CASSRTTSGGPVNTGELFF

V gene: TRBV15
D gene: -
clone size: -
J gene: TRBJ1-6
CDR3 DNA: TGTGCCACCAGCAGAGATACGGTCTCAGGGTCACCCCTCCACTTT
CDR3 protein: CATSRDTVSGSPLHF

V gene: TRBV9
D gene: TRBD1
clone size: -
J gene: TRBJ1-6
CDR3 DNA: TGTGCCAGCAGCGGGGGCGGGACAGGGTTTCTCGGGACCCTCCACTTT
CDR3 protein: CASSGGGTGFLGTLHF

V gene: TRBV15
D gene: -
clone size: -
J gene: TRBJ1-1
CDR3 DNA: TGTGCCACCAGCAGAGGGGGATTCGCTGAAGCTTTCTTT
CDR3 protein: CATSRGGFAEAFF

V gene: TRBV7-9
D gene: TRBD1
clone size: once
J gene: TRBJ1-6
CDR3 DNA: TGTGCCAGCAGCTTAGGGGACAGGGAGGATTCACCCCTCCACTTT
CDR3 protein: CASSLGDREDSPLHF

V gene: TRBV30
D gene: -
clone size: -
J gene: TRBJ1-4
CDR3 DNA: TGTGCCTGGAACTCTCCGGGGGCTGAAAAACTGTTTTTT
CDR3 protein: CAWNSPGAEKLFF

V gene: TRBV24-1
D gene: -
clone size: -
J gene: TRBJ2-1
CDR3 DNA: TGTGCCACCAGTAAGGGCCTCAATGAGCAGTTCTTC
CDR3 protein: CATSKGLNEQFF

V gene: TRBV3-1/TRBV3-2
D gene: -
clone size: -
J gene: TRBJ2-1
CDR3 DNA: TGTGCCAGCAGCCCTCCCGAGGCCAATGAGCAGTTCTTC
CDR3 protein: CASSPPEANEQFF

V gene: TRBV3-1/TRBV3-2
D gene: -
clone size: -
J gene: TRBJ2-5
CDR3 DNA: TGTGCCAGCAGCCACCCGGGTCAAGAGACCCAGTACTTC
CDR3 protein: CASSHPGQETQYF

V gene: TRBV14
D gene: -
clone size: -
J gene: TRBJ1-2
CDR3 DNA: TGTGCCAGCAGCCAAGATAACAGATACTATGGCTACACCTTC
CDR3 protein: CASSQDNRYYGYTF

V gene: TRBV7-8
D gene: -
clone size: -
J gene: TRBJ2-7
CDR3 DNA: TGTGCCAGCATCGGGGGCGGCTACGAGCAGTACTTC
CDR3 protein: CASIGGGYEQYF

V gene: TRBV24-1
D gene: TRBD1
clone size: -
J gene: TRBJ2-7
CDR3 DNA: TGTGCCACCAGCCAACCCTACCGGGACAGGGCTTCCTACGAGCAGTACTTC
CDR3 protein: CATSQPYRDRASYEQYF

V gene: TRBV11-2
D gene: -
clone size: -
J gene: TRBJ1-2
CDR3 DNA: TGTGCCAGCAGCTTACGCCGAGATGGCTACACCTTC
CDR3 protein: CASSLRRDGYTF

V gene: TRBV3-1/TRBV3-2
D gene: TRBD1
clone size: -
J gene: TRBJ1-5
CDR3 DNA: TGTGCCAGCAGCCTAGGGGACAGCGGACGGCCCCAGCATTTT
CDR3 protein: CASSLGDSGRPQHF

V gene: TRBV28
D gene: -
clone size: few
J gene: TRBJ2-7
CDR3 DNA: TGTGCCAGCAGGGGGGTAGCCTCCTACGAGCAGTACTTC
CDR3 protein: CASRGVASYEQYF

V gene: TRBV6-5
D gene: -
clone size: -
J gene: TRBJ2-6
CDR3 DNA: TGTGCCAGCAGCCATGGGGGCACTGGGGCCAACGTCCTGACTTTC
CDR3 protein: CASSHGGTGANVLTF

V gene: TRBV6-1
D gene: -
clone size: -
J gene: TRBJ1-5
CDR3 DNA: TGTGCCAGCAGTGAAGGAGGGTTCAATCAGCCCCAGCATTTT
CDR3 protein: CASSEGGFNQPQHF

V gene: TRBV15
D gene: -
clone size: -
J gene: TRBJ1-4
CDR3 DNA: TGTGCCACCAATGGGGATCCCCCTAAACTGTTTTTT
CDR3 protein: CATNGDPPKLFF

V gene: TRBV6-1
D gene: -
clone size: -
J gene: TRBJ1-2
CDR3 DNA: TGTGCCAGCAGTGAGAGGATCTATGGCTACACCTTC
CDR3 protein: CASSERIYGYTF

V gene: TRBV3-1/TRBV3-2
D gene: -
clone size: once
J gene: TRBJ1-1
CDR3 DNA: TGTGCCAGCAGCCAATTAAGGGGTAACACTGAAGCTTTCTTT
CDR3 protein: CASSQLRGNTEAFF

V gene: TRBV5-3
D gene: TRBD1
clone size: -
J gene: TRBJ1-6
CDR3 DNA: TGTGCCAGAAGCTTTCTATCCCCGCGGACAGGGAATAATTCACCCCTCCACTTT
CDR3 protein: CARSFLSPRTGNNSPLHF

V gene: TRBV27
D gene: -
clone size: -
J gene: TRBJ1-5
CDR3 DNA: TGTGCCAGCAGTTTCGGGGGGGATCAGCCCCAGCATTTT
CDR3 protein: CASSFGGDQPQHF

V gene: TRBV12-3/TRBV12-4
D gene: -
clone size: -
J gene: TRBJ1-6
CDR3 DNA: TGTGCCAGCAGTTTCCTTCGTAGTTCACCCCTCCACTTT
CDR3 protein: CASSFLRSSPLHF

V gene: TRBV9
D gene: TRBD1
clone size: -
J gene: TRBJ2-7
CDR3 DNA: TGTGCCAGCAGCGCCGGGACAGTAAACTACGAGCAGTACTTC
CDR3 protein: CASSAGTVNYEQYF

V gene: TRBV10-3
D gene: -
clone size: -
J gene: TRBJ2-3
CDR3 DNA: TGTGCCATCAGCGGCGGGGCCCAAGGGTTCACAGATACGCAGTATTTT
CDR3 protein: CAISGGAQGFTDTQYF